This is a list of T cell receptor beta chains from one sample in a study of OX40 agonist ivuxolimab in advanced cancers. The data were produced by immunoSEQ multiplex PCR, yet TCRdb's version contains in-frame clones alone and is incomplete. This table holds approximately 74,000 clones, 85% to 95% found once. Specimen: CD4+ or CD8+ T cells sorted from blood, collected in a trial of the OX40 agonist ivuxolimab. These receptors came from an adult with an advanced solid tumor such as melanoma, head and neck, liver or kidney cancer. CDR3s leave out the opening cysteine and the closing phenylalanine or tryptophan. Clone size appears in some rows only: once, few, many, or a class for an expanded clone.

V gene | clone size | CDR3 protein
TRBV7-2 | NA | ASSSRTGGVNTDTQY
TRBV29-1 | NA | SVERGLAGYNEQF
TRBV9 | NA | ASSPTGAVNTEAF
TRBV5-8 | NA | ASSSGSTNEKLF
TRBV12-5 | few | ASGLVQGGIGEAF
TRBV6-5 | NA | ASSGQGLPYEQY
TRBV5-4 | NA | ASNGQGSYEQY
TRBV27 | NA | ASSLSGAREKLF
TRBV5-4 | NA | ASREGISGQGNTEAF
TRBV7-8 | NA | ASSLGVLTGTSTDTQY
TRBV4-3 | NA | ASSQSPGRGETQY
TRBV11-2 | NA | ASSLSVGELF
TRBV7-6 | NA | ASSLGTSTDTQY
TRBV29-1 | NA | SVRQGGDGYT